The rows below give T cell receptor beta chains drawn from one sample of a study of cytotoxic CD8 clonotypes in ibrutinib-treated CLL. Repertoires were generated with immunoSEQ multiplex PCR, while TCRdb's copy carries only in-frame clones and drops some. Altogether some 85,000 clones are present, 70% to 80% being singletons, with the ten largest covering 20% to 25%. The source was PBMCs, collected after 24 months of ibrutinib treatment. The receptor source for this set is a human donor with chronic lymphocytic leukemia. Each CDR3 is given with its conserved first and last residue. Fields, in order: V gene, clone size, J gene, D gene, CDR3 DNA, CDR3 protein. A D gene is named only where the DNA matches it firmly. Clone size is shown for a subset of rows, as once, few, many or a class of expanded clone.

>TRBV14|.|TRBJ1-1|.
TGTGCCAGCAGCCCCCTTGCCCATACAGGGTCCCTGAACACTGAAGCTTTCTTT
CASSPLAHTGSLNTEAFF
>TRBV10-3|.|TRBJ1-2|TRBD1
TGTGCCATCAGTGAAGGCGACAGGGGTTACGGCTACACCTTC
CAISEGDRGYGYTF
>TRBV29-1|.|TRBJ1-3|.
TGCAGCGGCGAGGATTACTCTGGAAACACCATATATTTT
CSGEDYSGNTIYF
>TRBV30|.|TRBJ1-2|.
TGTGCCTGGAGGACGGGGTATGGCTACACCTTC
CAWRTGYGYTF
>TRBV19|.|TRBJ2-5|TRBD1
TGTGCCAGTACGACAGGGTCCGAGACCCAGTACTTC
CASTTGSETQYF
>TRBV7-2|.|TRBJ1-2|TRBD1
TGTGCCAGCAGCGCCCGGACAGGGAACTATGGCTACACCTTC
CASSARTGNYGYTF
>TRBV28|.|TRBJ1-1|TRBD1
TGTGCCAGCAGTTTTCCACAGGGGGCCGGCACTGAAGCTTTCTTT
CASSFPQGAGTEAFF
>TRBV7-8|once|TRBJ1-1|.
TGTGCCAGCAGCAAGGACAGATTCACTGAAGCTTTCTTT
CASSKDRFTEAFF
>TRBV6-5|.|TRBJ1-6|.
TGTGCCAGCAGTGGACGCTCCTATAATTCACCCCTCCACTTT
CASSGRSYNSPLHF
>TRBV19|.|TRBJ1-2|.
TGTGCCAGTAGGGAGAACTCTAACTATGGCTACACCTTC
CASRENSNYGYTF
>TRBV7-2|.|TRBJ2-1|.
TGTGCCAGCAGCTTAAGGCCTCCACCCTCCTACAATGAGCAGTTCTTC
CASSLRPPPSYNEQFF
>TRBV2|.|TRBJ1-2|TRBD1
TGTGCCAGCAGTGAATTAGGGACAGGGGCCATCTATGGCTACACCTTC
CASSELGTGAIYGYTF
>TRBV7-2|once|TRBJ2-2|.
TGTGCCAGCAGCTCTGTAGGGGGTAGGAACACCGGGGAGCTGTTTTTT
CASSSVGGRNTGELFF
>TRBV23-1|once|TRBJ2-7|.
TGCGCCAGCACCAATCAGGAGCGGACCTACGAGCAGTACTTC
CASTNQERTYEQYF
>TRBV5-4|.|TRBJ2-7|.
TGTGCCAGCAGCCGACCCGGAACTTCCAGCTCCTACGAGCAGTACTTC
CASSRPGTSSSYEQYF
>TRBV5-1|.|TRBJ2-7|TRBD2
TGCGCCAGCAAGCTTGTGGCGGGGGTAGACTACGAGCAGTACTTC
CASKLVAGVDYEQYF
>TRBV7-3|.|TRBJ2-7|.
TGTGCCAGCAGCTTAACCCCGGGGAACTACGAGCAGTACTTC
CASSLTPGNYEQYF
>TRBV9|.|TRBJ1-2|.
TGTGCCAGCAGCCCTCCAGTGGGGGTCGACTATGGCTACACCTTC
CASSPPVGVDYGYTF
>TRBV7-2|.|TRBJ2-5|.
TGTGCCAGCAGCCGGACCGGGACAAAAGAGACCCAGTACTTC
CASSRTGTKETQYF
>TRBV5-4|.|TRBJ2-7|TRBD1
TGTGCCAGCAGCGGGGACAGTCTTTCCTACGAGCAGTACTTC
CASSGDSLSYEQYF
>TRBV2|.|TRBJ1-4|.
TGTGCCAGCAGAGCGGGTCAGGGGAGTGAAAAACTGTTTTTT
CASRAGQGSEKLFF
>TRBV6-1|.|TRBJ2-3|.
TGTGCCAGCAGTGAAGCGCGGGGTTCGACCGCAGATACGCAGTATTTT
CASSEARGSTADTQYF
>TRBV18|.|TRBJ2-1|TRBD1
TGTGCCAGCTCACCCGGGACAGGGCTATTGCATGAGCAGTTCTTC
CASSPGTGLLHEQFF
>TRBV4-3|.|TRBJ1-2|.
TGCGCCAGCAGCCAAGGGTGGGGCCCTACCGCCTATGGCTACACCTTC
CASSQGWGPTAYGYTF
>TRBV7-8|few|TRBJ1-3|TRBD1
TGTGCCAGCAGCTCCCTGGCGGGACAGGGAGGTGGAAACACCATATATTTT
CASSSLAGQGGGNTIYF
>TRBV7-2|.|TRBJ1-1|.
TGTGCCAGCAGCTTATATGCGGGGCTAGGGAACACTGAAGCTTTCTTT
CASSLYAGLGNTEAFF
>TRBV7-2|.|TRBJ2-3|TRBD1
TGTGCCAGCCGCGCCCGGACAGGGCGCACAGATACGCAGTATTTT
CASRARTGRTDTQYF
>TRBV4-2|.|TRBJ2-7|.
TGTGCCAGCACTTTACCCGACAGGCCCAACGAGCAGTACTTC
CASTLPDRPNEQYF
>TRBV7-8|.|TRBJ2-7|.
TGTGCCAGCAGCTTAATCCCGGGACATCTTTACGAGCAGTACTTC
CASSLIPGHLYEQYF